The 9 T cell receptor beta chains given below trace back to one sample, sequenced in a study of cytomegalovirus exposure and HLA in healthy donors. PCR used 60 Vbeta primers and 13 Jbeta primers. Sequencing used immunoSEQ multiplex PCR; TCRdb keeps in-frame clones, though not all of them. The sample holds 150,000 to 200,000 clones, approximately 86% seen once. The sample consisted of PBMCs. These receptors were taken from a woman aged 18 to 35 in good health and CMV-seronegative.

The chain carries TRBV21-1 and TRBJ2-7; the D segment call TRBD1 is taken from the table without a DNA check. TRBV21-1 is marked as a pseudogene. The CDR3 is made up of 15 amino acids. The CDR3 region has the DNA TGTGCCAGCAGCAAAGACACAGGGGGCTCCTACGAGCAGTACTTC. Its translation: CASSKDTGGSYEQYF.

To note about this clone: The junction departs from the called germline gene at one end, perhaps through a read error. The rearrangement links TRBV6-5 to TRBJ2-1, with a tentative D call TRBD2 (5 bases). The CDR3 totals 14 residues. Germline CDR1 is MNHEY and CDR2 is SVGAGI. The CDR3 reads CASSSVGLYNEHFF. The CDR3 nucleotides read TGTGCCAGCAGTTCGGTAGGACTCTACAATGAGCACTTCTTC.

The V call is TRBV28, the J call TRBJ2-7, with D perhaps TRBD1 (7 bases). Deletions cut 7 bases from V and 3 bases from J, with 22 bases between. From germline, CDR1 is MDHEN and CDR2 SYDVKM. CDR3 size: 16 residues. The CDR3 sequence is CASTLGRDSAFYEQYF. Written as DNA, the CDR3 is TGTGCCAGCACCCTGGGGCGGGACAGTGCTTTCTACGAGCAGTACTTC.

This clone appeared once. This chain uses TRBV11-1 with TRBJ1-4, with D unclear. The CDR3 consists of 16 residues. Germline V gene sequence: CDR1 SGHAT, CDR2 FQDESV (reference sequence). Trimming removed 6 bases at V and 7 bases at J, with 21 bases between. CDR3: CASSPAYSPMFEKLFF. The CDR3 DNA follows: TGTGCCAGCAGTCCAGCCTACAGCCCGATGTTTGAAAAACTGTTTTTT.

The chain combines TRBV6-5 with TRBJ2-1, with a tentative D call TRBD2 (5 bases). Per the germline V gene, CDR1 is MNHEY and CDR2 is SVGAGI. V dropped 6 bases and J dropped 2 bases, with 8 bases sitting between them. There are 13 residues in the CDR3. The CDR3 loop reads CASRLATYNEQFF. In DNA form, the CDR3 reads TGTGCCAGCAGGCTAGCCACCTACAATGAGCAGTTCTTC.

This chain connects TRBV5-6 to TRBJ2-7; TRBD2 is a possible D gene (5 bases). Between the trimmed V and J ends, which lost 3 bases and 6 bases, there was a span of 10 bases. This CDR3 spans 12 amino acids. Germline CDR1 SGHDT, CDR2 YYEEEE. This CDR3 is CASSSLGAEQYF. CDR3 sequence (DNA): TGTGCCAGCAGCTCGTTGGGAGCCGAGCAGTACTTC.

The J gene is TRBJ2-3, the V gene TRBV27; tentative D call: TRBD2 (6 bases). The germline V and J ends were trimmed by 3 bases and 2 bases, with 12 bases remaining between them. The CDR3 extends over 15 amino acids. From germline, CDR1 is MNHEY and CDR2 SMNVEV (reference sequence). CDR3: CASSLGLHYTDTQYF. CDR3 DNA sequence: TGTGCCAGCAGTTTGGGACTCCACTACACAGATACGCAGTATTTT.

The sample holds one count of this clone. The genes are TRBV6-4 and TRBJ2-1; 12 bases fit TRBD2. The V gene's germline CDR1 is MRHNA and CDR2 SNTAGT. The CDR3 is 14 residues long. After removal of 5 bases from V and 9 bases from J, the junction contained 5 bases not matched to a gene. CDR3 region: CASSRLAGEAEQFF. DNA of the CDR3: TGTGCCAGCAGTAGACTAGCGGGGGAGGCTGAGCAGTTCTTC.

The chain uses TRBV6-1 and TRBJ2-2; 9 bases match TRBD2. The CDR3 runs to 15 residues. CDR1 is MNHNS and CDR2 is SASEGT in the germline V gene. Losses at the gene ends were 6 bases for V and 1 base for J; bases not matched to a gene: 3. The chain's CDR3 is CASRGSGRNTGELFF. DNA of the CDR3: TGTGCCAGCAGGGGTAGCGGGAGGAACACCGGGGAGCTGTTTTTT.